This TCR beta chain was identified in a study of CD8 T cells in ankylosing spondylitis (dated by TCRdb to about 2017). In terms of the full investigation: The study profiled T cell receptor beta repertoires in healthy donors and ankylosing spondylitis patients to find disease-linked TCR variants. The whole study cohort included over 85 healthy donors and over 20 ankylosing spondylitis patients. Peripheral blood was sampled, and synovial fluid was also collected from ankylosing spondylitis patients.

For CDR1 and CDR2, the germline V gene lists SGHRS and YFSETQ. The CDR3, cysteine through phenylalanine, is 14 amino acids long. Of all the DNA, just the CDR3 is kept, 42 bases in frame from base 1. For this chain, trimming is 6 bases at the V end and 1 base at the J end, and the number of junction bases without a gene match is 5. Of note for this clonotype: This clone's antigen is unknown. Within one base of it there is no much larger clone, and no base qualities were kept.

The study at large found these results: A TCR beta motif made up of about eight highly homologous amino acid variants appeared to be characteristic of blood from ankylosing spondylitis patients. Some motif variants were previously reported in synovial fluid and blood of reactive arthritis patients, suggesting common disease-initiation mechanisms. The disease-linked clones showed a CD8+ phenotype and occurred at relatively low frequencies in peripheral blood. The disease-linked clones were reported as significantly enriched in matched synovial fluid samples from ankylosing spondylitis patients.

The sequencer listed for this sample is Illumina HiSeq 2500. Quantitative 5'-RACE with molecular barcodes was used to prepare TCR beta libraries. In the source study's methods: A new computational method based on a probabilistic model of VDJ rearrangement was used to identify disease-linked TCR variants. TCRdb took the public reads, trimmed them with fastp at Q25, ran MiXCR for clone calling and kept in-frame beta chains. Identical CDR3 proteins give one entry, which carries the most common genes and DNA. These V and J calls are TCRdb output, not the study's own analysis. This sample lists about 440,000 distinct CDR3 sequences; 17% were detected once. Jointly, the top ten make up 1% of the sample.

The receptor comes from a male donor with ankylosing spondylitis. Material for sequencing was blood, either unsorted or a sorted T cell fraction (not recorded which). The chain was built from TRBV5-1 and TRBJ2-7; 9 junctional bases match TRBD1. The DNA sequence is TGCGCCAGCAACACCGGGACAGGGTCCTACGAGCAGTACTTC. Its translation is CASNTGTGSYEQYF.